This T cell receptor (beta chain) was sequenced during a study of beta chain features in type 1 diabetes. Turning to the study itself: The samples had approximately 110 million sorted cells examined in all.

The whole isolated RNA underwent reverse transcription, so sequencing captured expressed TCRB transcripts. Sequencing used immunoSEQ multiplex PCR; TCRdb keeps in-frame clones, though not all of them. The sample yields about half a million clones, 30% seen once. The CDR3 has 16 residues. The germline CDR1 and CDR2 sequences are MGHRA and YSYEKL. Trimming removed 5 bases from V and 0 bases from J; junction bases left unmatched: 10. The sequenced material came from naive CD4+ T cells from blood. The rearrangement uses TRBV4-1 and TRBJ2-7; TRBD2 matches at 7 bases. This TCR derives from a man between 18 and 35 years old in good health. CDR3 amino acids: CASSLAGGSSSYEQYF. CDR3 DNA: TGCGCCAGCAGCTTAGCGGGCGGATCTAGCTCCTACGAGCAGTACTTC.